Given below is one T cell receptor beta chain in context. The antigen remains undetermined. These data originate in a study of cytomegalovirus exposure and HLA in healthy donors. Study-wide results and caveats: CMV serostatus was the only immune exposure information that was available. The study flagged roughly 160 TCR beta chains as cytomegalovirus-associated.

The CDR3 has 11 residues. Germline V gives CDR1 MDHEN, CDR2 SYDVKM. Trimming removed 10 bases from V and 6 bases from J, with 13 bases in between. PCR was performed using 60 Vbeta and 13 Jbeta primers. The method was immunoSEQ multiplex PCR; TCRdb's version includes in-frame clones alone and lacks a portion of them. The sample yields about 160,000 clones, around three quarters seen once. These donors counted as nominally healthy when sampled, but unrecorded immune exposures were likely. This chain connects TRBV28 to TRBJ2-7, with a tentative D call TRBD2 (5 bases). The TCR comes from a man younger than 45 in good health and CMV-seropositive. Input material: PBMCs. The CDR3 protein is CATGGSPEQYF. The DNA for the CDR3 is TGTGCCACCGGCGGGTCACCCGAGCAGTACTTC.